This T cell receptor (beta chain) emerged from a study of blood T cell repertoires in COVID-19 (dated by TCRdb to about 2020). For the study in its entirety: Collaborator samples came from the United States, Italy and Spain and covered acute and convalescent phases of COVID-19. The material from the prospective study consisted of cDNA or gDNA derived from T cells, B-cell-depleted T cells, or PBMCs. Deeply sampled blood TCRbeta repertoires from subjects exposed to, actively infected with, or recovered from COVID-19 were included in the dataset. A freely available public database, intended as a resource for researchers studying the immune response to SARS-CoV-2, is where the repertoires were released. The samples were drawn from two sources: the first 160 participants of the ongoing ImmuneRACE study, and 950 to 1,500 subjects contributed by 6 global collaborators. Nearly every sample came with metadata listing a de-identified subject ID, COVID-19 status, age in years and sex. HLA class I and class II types, where available, came from metadata supplied by the sample provider rather than from assay-based typing.

The immunoSEQ Assay, a bias-controlled multiplex PCR, was used to amplify TCRbeta CDR3 regions from genomic DNA. As for the original processing: The number of nucleated cells in each sample was estimated from the amplification of reference gene primers within the assay. To quantify the absolute abundance of each unique TCRbeta CDR3 rearrangement, sequence reads were collapsed and filtered. For each sample, productive Simpson clonality was calculated as the square root of Simpson's diversity index across productive rearrangements. TCRdb took over this immuneACCESS table, retaining in-frame rearrangements with V and J assigned. Such tables are incomplete; in checked studies, under half of the missing clones stem from an unresolved V gene, and the remainder is unexplained. Clone size and V and J calls were adopted from that table, with D and trimming inferred from the DNA. The sample table lists 270,000 or so clones, around 86% of them with a count of one. The leading ten clones occupy about 14% of the sample.

The CDR3, from cysteine to phenylalanine, totals 11 residues. Only the CDR3 part of the read is kept: 33 bases, read in frame from the first base. Based on the germline V gene, the CDR1 and CDR2 sequences are MDHEN and SYDVKM. V is clipped by 5 bases and J by 11 bases, and the sequence between their germline boundaries is 12 bases long. Concerning this clone itself: Its specific antigen is unknown. It has no much larger one-base neighbor in the sample; base qualities were not kept.

Each collaborating institution followed its own protocols to collect whole blood in K2EDTA tubes. For TCRbeta analysis, collaborator samples were shipped as frozen whole blood, as isolated PBMCs, or as DNA extracted from either sample type. What the work shows at the level of the full study, not this receptor alone: How much clinical and demographic metadata was included differed by source and by participant, and the metadata was provided uncurated.

The chain is assembled from TRBV28 and TRBJ2-5, and TRBD1 may be the D gene, going by 6 matching bases. The TCR comes from a human donor in a cohort sampled during active COVID-19. The sequenced sample consisted of peripheral blood. The DNA reads as follows: TGTGCCAGCAGTATAAGCAGGGGTCAGTACTTC. This encodes CASSISRGQYF.